The 31 T cell receptor beta chains given below trace back to one sample, sequenced in a study of PD-L1 blockade in urothelial cancer. Here immunoSEQ multiplex PCR was the method, and the copy in TCRdb shows in-frame clones only, minus some. Of some 77,000 clones in the sample, 87% were seen once. The source material was PBMCs, sampled around atezolizumab (anti-PD-L1) treatment. These receptors were obtained from a woman in her 70s with urothelial cancer.

V usage is TRBV5-1 and J usage is TRBJ2-1; 8 positions agree with TRBD2. CDR1 and CDR2 (germline): SGHRS, YFSETQ. The CDR3 extends over 16 amino acids. Trimming at V came to 2 bases and at J to 2 bases, leaving 6 bases not matched to a gene. This CDR3 is CASSLPGTSAYNEQFF. The CDR3 nucleotides read TGCGCCAGCAGCTTACCCGGGACTAGTGCCTACAATGAGCAGTTCTTC.

The table lists this clone with a count of one. The chain couples TRBV25-1 to TRBJ1-4, with D possibly TRBD1 on 6 matching bases. The CDR3 has 16 residues. The germline gives CDR1 MGHDK, CDR2 SYGVNS. V gave up 1 base and J gave up 5 bases, with 14 bases separating them. CDR3 sequence reads: CASSESRGRGNEKLFF. The CDR3 DNA is TGTGCCAGCAGTGAATCTCGAGGCAGGGGAAATGAAAAACTGTTTTTT. Combining the CDR3 with reference TRBV25-1 and TRBJ1-4 gives the whole variable domain EADIYQTPRYLVIGTGKKITLECSQTMGHDKMYWYQQDPGMELHLIHYSYGVNSTEKGDLSSESTVSRIRTEHFPLTLESARPSHTSQYLCASSESRGRGNEKLFFGSGTQLSVL.

The chain is built from TRBV5-1 and TRBJ2-7; TRBD2 matches at 10 bases. Germline lookup yields CDR1 SGHRS and CDR2 YFSETQ. This CDR3 spans 15 amino acids. V lost 1 base and J lost 0; bases outside the gene matches: 1. CDR3 residues: CASSLSGGDSYEQYF. The CDR3 coding sequence is TGCGCCAGCAGCTTGAGCGGGGGGGACTCCTACGAGCAGTACTTC.

The chain links TRBV4-3 to TRBJ1-1; D gene uncertain. Trimming took off 1 base at V and 0 bases at J, with 12 bases between the two ends. The germline CDR1 and CDR2 sequences are LGHNA and YSLEER. The CDR3 contains 16 residues. This CDR3 reads CASSQGLTLLNTEAFF. In DNA form, the CDR3 reads TGCGCCAGCAGCCAAGGGCTGACACTTCTGAACACTGAAGCTTTCTTT.

This clone appeared a few times. The chain employs TRBV5-1 and TRBJ2-5; D is possibly TRBD1 (7 bases). The CDR3 length is 15 residues. Germline lookup yields CDR1 SGHRS and CDR2 YFSETQ. V was shortened by 4 bases and J by 5 bases, with 18 bases between the two germline ends. CDR3 nucleotides: TGCGCCAGCAGCCACCTGGAGGGGGCGACGGAGACCCAGTACTTC. Its protein product is CASSHLEGATETQYF.

The chain joins TRBV18 to TRBJ1-5; TRBD1 agrees at 7 bases. J lost 11 bases, V lost 4 bases, and 11 bases had no gene match. The CDR3 runs to 14 residues. Per germline, CDR1 KGHSH and CDR2 LQKENI. The CDR3 nucleotides read TGTGCCAGCTCACTGACAGGGTCTGAGTCGGCCCAGCATTTT. Translation gives CASSLTGSESAQHF.

The chain couples TRBV7-9 to TRBJ1-1, with 10 bases that match TRBD1. The trim removed 5 bases at V and 7 bases at J, leaving 7 bases unmatched. The germline gives CDR1 SEHNR, CDR2 FQNEAQ (reference sequence). This CDR3 comprises 14 residues. The CDR3 region is CASSRTGTGDEAFF. CDR3 in DNA: TGTGCCAGCAGCCGCACGGGGACAGGGGATGAAGCTTTCTTT.

The J gene is TRBJ1-6, the V gene TRBV7-9; D is ambiguous. V lost 5 bases and J lost 10, with 18 bases in between. CDR1 and CDR2 from the germline V gene are SEHNR and FQNEAQ (reference sequence). The CDR3 is made up of 15 amino acids. The CDR3 DNA follows: TGTGCCAGCAGCCCCGTGGAGCGGACCATCTCACCCCTCCACTTT. As protein: CASSPVERTISPLHF.

The chain has TRBV28 and TRBJ2-7; 8 bases agree with TRBD1. This CDR3 is built from 19 residues. V dropped 2 bases and J dropped 3; count of bases not matched to a gene: 18. Per germline, CDR1 MDHEN and CDR2 SYDVKM. The DNA for the CDR3 is TGTGCCAGCAGTTTACAATTCACGGGGACAGGTGGGGTAGGCTACGAGCAGTACTTC. It specifies CASSLQFTGTGGVGYEQYF.

This clone was seen more than once but under ten times. The chain combines TRBV27 with TRBJ1-5; no reliable D call. From germline, CDR1 is MNHEY and CDR2 SMNVEV (reference sequence). V gave up 5 bases and J gave up 6 bases, with 14 bases separating them. The CDR3 runs 14 residues. This chain's CDR3 is CASSATVGLQPQHF. The DNA for the CDR3 is TGTGCCAGCAGTGCCACAGTTGGGCTTCAGCCCCAGCATTTT.

This clone was detected only once. The chain recombines TRBV27 with TRBJ2-2, with TRBD2 matching over 7 bases. The ends lost 5 bases at V and 6 bases at J; junction bases unmatched: 9. Germline V gene sequence: CDR1 MNHEY, CDR2 SMNVEV (reference sequence). This CDR3 region has 15 residues. The CDR3 spells CASSPAGLESGELFF. CDR3 coding DNA: TGTGCCAGCAGTCCCGCCGGACTAGAGTCCGGGGAGCTGTTTTTT.

In nucleotides, the CDR3 is TGTGCCAGCAGTGCGGGATATAGCAATCAGCCCCAGCATTTT. Translation gives CASSAGYSNQPQHF. The chain is built from TRBV2 and TRBJ1-5; D is unclear. This CDR3 is built from 14 residues. Germline V gene lookup returns CDR1 SNHLY and CDR2 FYNNEI. V dropped 4 bases and J dropped 0 bases, with 7 bases sitting between them.

The V gene is TRBV15, the J gene TRBJ2-4, with TRBD2 matching over 11 bases. Germline trimming cut 0 bases from V and 5 bases from J; bases unmatched to any gene: 9. CDR1 LNHNV and CDR2 YYDKDF come from the germline V gene (reference sequence). The CDR3 is 18 residues long. The CDR3 region is CATSRDFTSGSAENIQYF. The CDR3 DNA follows: TGTGCCACCAGCAGAGATTTTACTAGCGGGAGTGCTGAAAACATTCAGTACTTC. Looking up the rest from reference TRBV15 and TRBJ2-4 gives the full variable domain: DAMVIQNPRYQVTQFGKPVTLSCSQTLNHNVMYWYQQKSSQAPKLLFHYYDKDFNNEADTPDNFQSRRPNTSFCFLDIRSPGLGDTAMYLCATSRDFTSGSAENIQYFGAGTRLSVL.

The rearrangement joins TRBV28 to TRBJ1-2; the match to TRBD1 covers 7 bases. Germline CDR1 reads MDHEN; CDR2 reads SYDVKM. The CDR3 contains 14 residues. Unmatched junction bases numbered 6, after V lost 6 bases and J lost 2 bases. DNA of the CDR3: TGTGCCAGCAGCGAAGCGACAGGGAACTATGGCTACACCTTC. This codes for CASSEATGNYGYTF.

The chain employs TRBV7-9 and TRBJ2-7, with D hard to call. CDR3 length: 12 amino acids. V was shortened by 1 base and J by 5 bases, with 6 bases between the two germline ends. Germline lookup yields CDR1 SEHNR and CDR2 FQNEAQ (reference sequence). The CDR3 is CASSLVSDEQYF. The DNA of the CDR3 is TGTGCCAGCAGCTTAGTTTCGGACGAGCAGTACTTC. The variable domain in full, completed from reference TRBV7-9 and TRBJ2-7, reads DTGVSQNPRHKITKRGQNVTFRCDPISEHNRLYWYRQTLGQGPEFLTYFQNEAQLEKSRLLSDRFSAERPKGSFSTLEIQRTEQGDSAMYLCASSLVSDEQYFGPGTRLTVT.

This chain links TRBV7-9 with TRBJ2-3; no reliable D call. V gave up 1 base and J gave up 0 bases, with 11 bases separating them. Germline loops: CDR1 SEHNR, CDR2 FQNEAQ (reference sequence). CDR3 size: 16 residues. CDR3 bases: TGTGCCAGCAGCTTAGGATCCGGGTCTAGCACAGATACGCAGTATTTT. This gives the protein CASSLGSGSSTDTQYF. Full variable domain (outside the CDR3, taken from reference TRBV7-9 and TRBJ2-3): DTGVSQNPRHKITKRGQNVTFRCDPISEHNRLYWYRQTLGQGPEFLTYFQNEAQLEKSRLLSDRFSAERPKGSFSTLEIQRTEQGDSAMYLCASSLGSGSSTDTQYFGPGTRLTVL.

The V gene is TRBV19, the J gene TRBJ1-2; D ambiguous. V lost 2 bases and J lost 6, with 16 bases in between. The germline gives CDR1 LNHDA, CDR2 SQIVND (reference sequence). The CDR3 contains 15 residues. The CDR3 DNA reads as TGTGCCAGTAGTATAAATTATTCGGGGAGAAATGGCTACACCTTC. Its protein product is CASSINYSGRNGYTF.

The chain has TRBV5-6 and TRBJ2-1; TRBD2 might be the D (5 bases). Trimming left V 3 bases short and J 7 bases short, with 11 bases between. This CDR3 has 13 amino acids. Germline assignment: CDR1 SGHDT and CDR2 YYEEEE. CDR3 coding DNA: TGTGCCAGCAGCTCACCCTGGGAGAATGAGCAGTTCTTC. Protein: CASSSPWENEQFF.

This clone was picked up one time. This rearrangement joins TRBV2 to TRBJ2-7; TRBD2 aligns across 12 bases. After removal of 6 bases from V and 2 bases from J, the junction contained 5 bases not matched to a gene. This CDR3 has 15 residues. Germline CDR1 is SNHLY and CDR2 is FYNNEI. CDR3 amino acids: CASSPGLAGTYEQYF. CDR3 DNA sequence: TGTGCCAGCAGCCCCGGACTAGCGGGGACCTACGAGCAGTACTTC.

The chain employs TRBV5-1 and TRBJ1-4; weak D call: TRBD1 (5 bases). Germline CDR1 SGHRS, CDR2 YFSETQ. The V gene lost 4 bases and the J gene lost 4 bases, with 11 bases spanning the gap. This CDR3 comprises 14 residues. The CDR3 protein is CASSMDTINEKLFF. The CDR3 nucleotides read TGCGCCAGCAGCATGGACACAATTAATGAAAAACTGTTTTTT.

J is TRBJ2-6 and V is TRBV5-1; 7 positions agree with TRBD1. Germline V CDR1 and CDR2: SGHRS, YFSETQ. The CDR3 is 14 residues long. Unmatched junction bases numbered 12, after V lost 3 bases and J lost 15 bases. This CDR3 is CASSSGTALPDLTF. The CDR3 nucleotides read TGCGCCAGCAGCTCCGGGACAGCCCTTCCTGACCTGACTTTC.

The V and J genes are TRBV5-1 and TRBJ2-1; 13 bases match TRBD2. CDR3 length: 15 residues. Germline CDR1 SGHRS, CDR2 YFSETQ. J was trimmed by 8 bases and V by 3 bases; bases with no gene match: 5. The CDR3 sequence: CASSWTSGSVYEQFF. The CDR3 DNA is TGCGCCAGCAGCTGGACTAGCGGGAGTGTGTATGAGCAGTTCTTC.

The V call is TRBV7-9, the J call TRBJ1-4; D call uncertain. V was clipped by 6 bases and J by 8 bases, with 22 bases between them. CDR1 and CDR2 from the germline V gene are SEHNR and FQNEAQ (reference sequence). This CDR3 is 16 amino acids long. CDR3 sequence: CASSISQVRRGEKLFF. CDR3 DNA sequence: TGTGCCAGCAGTATTAGCCAGGTCCGGAGAGGGGAAAAACTGTTTTTT. The full variable domain, completed using reference TRBV7-9 and TRBJ1-4, is DTGVSQNPRHKITKRGQNVTFRCDPISEHNRLYWYRQTLGQGPEFLTYFQNEAQLEKSRLLSDRFSAERPKGSFSTLEIQRTEQGDSAMYLCASSISQVRRGEKLFFGSGTQLSVL.

This chain links TRBV9 with TRBJ2-2, with D possibly being TRBD1 (6 bases). CDR1 and CDR2 (germline): SGDLS, YYNGEE. V was pared by 3 bases and J by 4 bases, with 16 bases between. This CDR3 region has 16 residues. The CDR3 sequence: CASSAYLTGLTGELFF. The CDR3 nucleotides read TGTGCCAGCAGCGCCTATCTGACAGGCCTCACCGGGGAGCTGTTTTTT.

The chain carries TRBV28 and TRBJ2-1; 9 positions match TRBD2. Trimming at V came to 5 bases and at J to 9 bases, leaving 8 bases not matched to a gene. The CDR3 contains 14 residues. Germline CDR1 MDHEN, CDR2 SYDVKM. CDR3 residues: CASSPSSSGSEQFF. CDR3 DNA sequence: TGTGCCAGCAGTCCGAGCAGTAGCGGGAGTGAGCAGTTCTTC.

The V gene is TRBV28, the J gene TRBJ2-7; the D gene is possibly TRBD2 (6 bases). This CDR3 comprises 16 residues. Germline CDR1 and CDR2: MDHEN and SYDVKM. V dropped 1 base and J dropped 0 bases, with 13 bases sitting between them. CDR3: CASSLSGHGSSYEQYF. The CDR3 bases are TGTGCCAGCAGTTTATCGGGTCACGGGAGCTCCTACGAGCAGTACTTC. Based on the CDR3 plus reference TRBV28 and TRBJ2-7, the full variable domain is DVKVTQSSRYLVKRTGEKVFLECVQDMDHENMFWYRQDPGLGLRLIYFSYDVKMKEKGDIPEGYSVSREKKERFSLILESASTNQTSMYLCASSLSGHGSSYEQYFGPGTRLTVT.

Concerning this clone: One end of the junction fails to match germline, which may point to a read error. This chain connects TRBV6-1 to TRBJ2-1, with 10 bases that match TRBD2. The CDR3 is 13 amino acids. CDR1 MNHNS and CDR2 SASEGT come from the germline V gene. The CDR3: CASSEVGLAVLIF. The CDR3, as DNA: TGTGCCAGCAGTGAAGTCGGACTAGCGGTCCTTATCTTC.

This chain joins TRBV12-5 and TRBJ2-1, with 8 bases matching TRBD2. V shed 0 bases, J shed 2 bases, and the junction held 6 bases outside the gene matches. Germline values: CDR1 LGHNT, CDR2 FRNRAP. The CDR3 consists of 17 residues. CDR3 nucleotide sequence: TGTGCTAGTGGTTTGGTACTTAGCGGGATCCCCTACAATGAGCAGTTCTTC. Encoded protein: CASGLVLSGIPYNEQFF. The full variable domain, its missing parts supplied by reference TRBV12-5 and TRBJ2-1, is DARVTQTPRHKVTEMGQEVTMRCQPILGHNTVFWYRQTMMQGLELLAYFRNRAPLDDSGMPKDRFSAEMPDATLATLKIQPSEPRDSAVYFCASGLVLSGIPYNEQFFGPGTRLTVL.

The V call is TRBV5-4, the J call TRBJ2-5; 16 positions agree with TRBD2. The V gene end was trimmed by 5 bases and the J gene end by 1 base; junction bases not matched to a gene: 8. The CDR3 contains 18 residues. Looked up from germline, CDR1 is SGHNT and CDR2 is YYREEE (reference sequence). CDR3 coding DNA: TGTGCCAGCAGTCTGGGACTAGCGGGGGGGCCACTCCAAGAGACCCAGTACTTC. It encodes CASSLGLAGGPLQETQYF.

This sequence joins TRBV30 and TRBJ2-7; possible D gene TRBD2, 5 bases. Trimming took 1 base from V and 6 from J, leaving 10 bases between them. Germline V gene data show CDR1 as GTSNPN and CDR2 as SVGIG (reference sequence). This CDR3 is 12 amino acids long. The CDR3 here is CAWSAGLGEQYF. The CDR3 region has the DNA TGTGCCTGGAGTGCCGGACTCGGCGAGCAGTACTTC.

This clone was picked up one time. The V call is TRBV11-2, the J call TRBJ2-5; no firm D call. Trimming removed 1 base from V and 0 bases from J, with 12 bases in between. CDR1 is SGHAT, CDR2 FQNNGV, per germline. The CDR3 loop spans 16 amino acids. CDR3: CASSLGYLDNQETQYF. CDR3 in DNA: TGTGCCAGCAGCTTAGGTTACCTTGACAACCAAGAGACCCAGTACTTC.